This TCR beta chain was sequenced in a study of T cell repertoires in cytomegalovirus infection. The CDR3 consists of 14 residues. V was cut by 1 base and J by 5 bases, with 11 bases left in between. Germline CDR1 reads SGHVS; CDR2 reads FQNEAQ. This clonotype was counted at least ten times. In TCRdb, the reads were re-called with MiXCR into one record per CDR3 protein. The sample has more than 400,000 distinct CDR3 sequences, about 25% seen once. This TCR was recovered from a human donor in good health (CMV status not recorded). Some clones in this sample may be carry-over from other donors' samples. The V call is TRBV7-8, the J call TRBJ2-5; no definite D call. The sequenced sample consisted of PBMCs. CDR3 region: CASSLGSRLETQYF. The CDR3 coding sequence is TGTGCCAGCAGCTTAGGGTCCAGATTGGAGACCCAGTACTTC.